This T cell receptor (beta chain) was identified during a study of beta chain features in type 1 diabetes. Study as a whole: On cell yields, gender and age, patients and healthy donors were similar. Study-wide results and limits: Sequencing used cDNA, and cells with high TCR expression could therefore be over-represented. Amplification by PCR could prefer shorter templates, with the same effect in patients and controls. When Type 1 diabetes patients were examined, their TCRB CDR3s proved moderately but significantly shorter in all four CD4+ subsets.

This clone was observed a handful of times. Its matching antigen is unknown. Germline assignment: CDR1 SGHRS and CDR2 YFSETQ. This CDR3 region has 13 residues. Trimming removed 5 bases from V and 1 base from J; junction bases left unmatched: 0. Investigators reverse transcribed all isolated RNA, so they sequenced expressed TCRB transcripts. The method was immunoSEQ multiplex PCR; TCRdb's version includes in-frame clones alone and lacks a portion of them. The table includes about 340,000 clones, roughly 13% detected once. This TCR was recovered from a woman under 30 with type 1 diabetes. The specimen sequenced was naive CD4+ T cells from blood. This chain connects TRBV5-1 to TRBJ1-1, with 9 bases that match TRBD1. This CDR3 reads CASRQGANTEAFF. CDR3 DNA: TGCGCCAGCAGACAGGGGGCGAACACTGAAGCTTTCTTT.